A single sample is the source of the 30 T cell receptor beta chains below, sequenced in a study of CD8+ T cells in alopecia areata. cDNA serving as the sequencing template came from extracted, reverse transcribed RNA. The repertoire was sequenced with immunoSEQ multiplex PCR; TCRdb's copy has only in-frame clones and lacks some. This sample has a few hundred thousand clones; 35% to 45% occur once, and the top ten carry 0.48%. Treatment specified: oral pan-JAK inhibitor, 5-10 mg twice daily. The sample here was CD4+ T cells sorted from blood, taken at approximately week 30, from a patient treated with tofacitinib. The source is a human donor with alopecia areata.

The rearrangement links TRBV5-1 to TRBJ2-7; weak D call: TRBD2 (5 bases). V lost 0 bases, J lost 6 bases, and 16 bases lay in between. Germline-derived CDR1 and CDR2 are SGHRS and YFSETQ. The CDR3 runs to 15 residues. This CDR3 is CASSLGSTGISEQYF. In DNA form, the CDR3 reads TGCGCCAGCAGCTTGGGGAGTACGGGGATCTCCGAGCAGTACTTC.

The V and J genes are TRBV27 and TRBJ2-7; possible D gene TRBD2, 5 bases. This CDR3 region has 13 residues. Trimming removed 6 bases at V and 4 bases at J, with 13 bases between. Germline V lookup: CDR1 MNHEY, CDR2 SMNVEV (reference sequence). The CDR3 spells CASREVERYEQYF. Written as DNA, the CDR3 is TGTGCCAGCAGGGAGGTTGAGAGGTACGAGCAGTACTTC.

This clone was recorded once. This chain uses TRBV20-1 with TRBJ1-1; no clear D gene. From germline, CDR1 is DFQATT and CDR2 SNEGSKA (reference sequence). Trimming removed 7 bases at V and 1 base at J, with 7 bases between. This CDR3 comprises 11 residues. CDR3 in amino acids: CSVRRNTEAFF. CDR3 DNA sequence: TGCAGTGTGCGGAGGAACACTGAAGCTTTCTTT.

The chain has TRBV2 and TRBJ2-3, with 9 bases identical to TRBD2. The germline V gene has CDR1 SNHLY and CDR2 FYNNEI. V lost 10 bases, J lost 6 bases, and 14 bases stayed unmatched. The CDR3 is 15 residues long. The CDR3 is CANSPEGGGADTQYF. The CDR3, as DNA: TGTGCCAACTCCCCTGAGGGCGGGGGGGCTGATACGCAGTATTTT.

The CDR3 region is CASSLSGTGPNTEAFF. DNA for the CDR3: TGTGCCAGCAGCTTGTCTGGGACAGGGCCGAACACTGAAGCTTTCTTT. V gene TRBV5-4 combines with J gene TRBJ1-1; 9 bases agree with TRBD1. The germline V gene encodes CDR1 SGHNT and CDR2 YYREEE (reference sequence). Trimming took 1 base from V and 1 from J; bases not matched to a gene: 5. This CDR3 comprises 16 residues.

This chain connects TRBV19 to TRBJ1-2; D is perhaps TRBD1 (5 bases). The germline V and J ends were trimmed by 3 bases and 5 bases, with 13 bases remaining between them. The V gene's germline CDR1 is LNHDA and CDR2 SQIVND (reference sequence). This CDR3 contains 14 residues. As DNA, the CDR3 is TGTGCCAGTAGTATGGAAAGAAGGGGATATGGCTACACCTTC. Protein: CASSMERRGYGYTF.

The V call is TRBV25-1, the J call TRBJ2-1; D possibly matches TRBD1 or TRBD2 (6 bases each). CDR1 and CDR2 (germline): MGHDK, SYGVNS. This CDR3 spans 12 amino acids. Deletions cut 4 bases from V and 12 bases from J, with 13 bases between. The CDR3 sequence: CASSAQGRGQFF. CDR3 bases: TGTGCCAGCAGTGCCCAGGGGCGGGGGCAGTTCTTC.

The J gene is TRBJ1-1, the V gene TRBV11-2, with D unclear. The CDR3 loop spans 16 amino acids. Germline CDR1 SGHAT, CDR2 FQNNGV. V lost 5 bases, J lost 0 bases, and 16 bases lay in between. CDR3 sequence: CASSLTTFSVNTEAFF. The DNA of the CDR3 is TGTGCCAGCAGCCTTACGACTTTCTCGGTGAACACTGAAGCTTTCTTT.

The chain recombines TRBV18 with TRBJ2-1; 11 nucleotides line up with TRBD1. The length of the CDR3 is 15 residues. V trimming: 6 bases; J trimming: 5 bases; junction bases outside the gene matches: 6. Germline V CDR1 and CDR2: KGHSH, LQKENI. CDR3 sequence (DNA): TGTGCCAGCTCCCGAGGACAGGGGGCTAACAATGAGCAGTTCTTC. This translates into CASSRGQGANNEQFF.

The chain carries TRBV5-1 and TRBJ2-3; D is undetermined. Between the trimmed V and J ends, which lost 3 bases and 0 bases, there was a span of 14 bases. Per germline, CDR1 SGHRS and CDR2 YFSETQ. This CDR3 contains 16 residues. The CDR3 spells CASSYRPDPSTDTQYF. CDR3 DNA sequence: TGCGCCAGCAGCTATCGCCCGGATCCCAGCACAGATACGCAGTATTTT.

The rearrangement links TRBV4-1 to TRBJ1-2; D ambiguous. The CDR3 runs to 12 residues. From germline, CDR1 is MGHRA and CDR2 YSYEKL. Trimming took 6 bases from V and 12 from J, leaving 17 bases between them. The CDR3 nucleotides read TGCGCCAGCAGGCCCCTAAGAGGAATTGACACCTTC. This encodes CASRPLRGIDTF.

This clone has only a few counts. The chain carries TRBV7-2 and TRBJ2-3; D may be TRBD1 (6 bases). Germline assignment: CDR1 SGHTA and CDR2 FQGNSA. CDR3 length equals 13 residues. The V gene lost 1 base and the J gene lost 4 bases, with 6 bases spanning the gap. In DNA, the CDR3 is TGTGCCAGCAGCTTAGACAGGGCAGATACGCAGTATTTT. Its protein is CASSLDRADTQYF. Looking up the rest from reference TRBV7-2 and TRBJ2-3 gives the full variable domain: GAGVSQSPSNKVTEKGKDVELRCDPISGHTALYWYRQSLGQGLEFLIYFQGNSAPDKSGLPSDRFSAERTGGSVSTLTIQRTQQEDSAVYLCASSLDRADTQYFGPGTRLTVL.

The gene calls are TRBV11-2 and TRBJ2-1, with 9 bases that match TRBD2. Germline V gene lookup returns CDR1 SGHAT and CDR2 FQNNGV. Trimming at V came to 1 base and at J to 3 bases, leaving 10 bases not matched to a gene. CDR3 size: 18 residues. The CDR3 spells CASSLGWASGNYYNEQFF. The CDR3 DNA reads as TGTGCCAGCAGCTTAGGTTGGGCTAGCGGGAACTACTACAATGAGCAGTTCTTC.

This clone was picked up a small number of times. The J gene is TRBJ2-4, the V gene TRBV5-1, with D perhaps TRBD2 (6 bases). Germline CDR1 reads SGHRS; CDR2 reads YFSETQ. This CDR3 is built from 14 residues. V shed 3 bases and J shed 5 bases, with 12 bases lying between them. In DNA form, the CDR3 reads TGCGCCAGCAGCTCAGCCGGGGGAGAAAACATTCAGTACTTC. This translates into CASSSAGGENIQYF.

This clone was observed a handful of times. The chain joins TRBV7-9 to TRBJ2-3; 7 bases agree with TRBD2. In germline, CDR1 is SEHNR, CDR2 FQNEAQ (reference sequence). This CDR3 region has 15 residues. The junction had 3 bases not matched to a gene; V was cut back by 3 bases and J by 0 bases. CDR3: CASSFGLGSTDTQYF. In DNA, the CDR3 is TGTGCCAGCAGCTTCGGACTAGGGAGCACAGATACGCAGTATTTT.

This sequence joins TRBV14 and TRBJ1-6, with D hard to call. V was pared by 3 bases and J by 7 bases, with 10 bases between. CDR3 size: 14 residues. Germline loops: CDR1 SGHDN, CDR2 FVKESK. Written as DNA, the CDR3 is TGTGCCAGCAGCCAGCAGTGGAGGAATTCACCCCTCCACTTT. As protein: CASSQQWRNSPLHF. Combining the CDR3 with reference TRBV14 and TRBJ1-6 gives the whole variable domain EAGVTQFPSHSVIEKGQTVTLRCDPISGHDNLYWYRRVMGKEIKFLLHFVKESKQDESGMPNNRFLAERTGGTYSTLKVQPAELEDSGVYFCASSQQWRNSPLHFGNGTRLTVT.

DNA for the CDR3: TGTGCCTGGAGCTTAGTGGGCGCAGGTGGCTACACCTTC. Protein sequence: CAWSLVGAGGYTF. The chain recombines TRBV30 with TRBJ1-2, with D unclear. Germline loops: CDR1 GTSNPN, CDR2 SVGIG (reference sequence). The CDR3 has 13 residues. V was shortened by 3 bases and J by 7 bases, with 15 bases between the two germline ends.

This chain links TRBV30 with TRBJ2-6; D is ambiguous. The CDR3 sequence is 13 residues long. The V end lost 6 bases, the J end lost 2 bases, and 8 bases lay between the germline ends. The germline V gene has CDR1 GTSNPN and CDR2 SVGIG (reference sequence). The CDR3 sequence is CACLNAGANVLTF. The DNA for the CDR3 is TGTGCCTGCCTTAACGCTGGGGCCAACGTCCTGACTTTC.

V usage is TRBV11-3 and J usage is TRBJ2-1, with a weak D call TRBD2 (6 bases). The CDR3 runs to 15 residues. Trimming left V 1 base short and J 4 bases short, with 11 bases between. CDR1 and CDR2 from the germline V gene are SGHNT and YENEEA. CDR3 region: CASSLGASEYNEQFF. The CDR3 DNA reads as TGTGCCAGCAGCTTAGGAGCTAGCGAATACAATGAGCAGTTCTTC.

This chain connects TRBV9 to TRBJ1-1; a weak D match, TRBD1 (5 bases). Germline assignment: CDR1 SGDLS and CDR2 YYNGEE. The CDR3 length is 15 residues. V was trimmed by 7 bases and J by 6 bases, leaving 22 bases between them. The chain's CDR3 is CASPWDQPLPAEAFF. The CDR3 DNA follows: TGTGCCAGCCCCTGGGACCAGCCCCTGCCCGCTGAAGCTTTCTTT.

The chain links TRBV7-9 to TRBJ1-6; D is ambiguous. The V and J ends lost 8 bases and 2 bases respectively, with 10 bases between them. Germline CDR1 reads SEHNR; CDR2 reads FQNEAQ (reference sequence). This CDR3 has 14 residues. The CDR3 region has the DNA TGTGCCAGCGGGATGATGGCCTATAATTCACCCCTCCACTTT. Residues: CASGMMAYNSPLHF.

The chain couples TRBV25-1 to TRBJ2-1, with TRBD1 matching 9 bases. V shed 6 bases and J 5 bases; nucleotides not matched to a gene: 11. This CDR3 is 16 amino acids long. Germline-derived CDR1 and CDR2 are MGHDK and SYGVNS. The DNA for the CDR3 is TGTGCCAGCAGCTTCAAGAGGGACAGGGTCGACAATGAGCAGTTCTTC. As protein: CASSFKRDRVDNEQFF.

The CDR3 nucleotides are TGTGCCAGCAGCTTAAGGGCAGCCACCTCTGGGGCCAACGTCCTGACTTTC. Protein sequence: CASSLRAATSGANVLTF. This chain joins TRBV7-3 and TRBJ2-6; no clear D. Germline lookup yields CDR1 SGHTA and CDR2 FQGTGA. V dropped 1 base and J dropped 0 bases, with 10 bases sitting between them. The CDR3 sequence is 17 residues long.

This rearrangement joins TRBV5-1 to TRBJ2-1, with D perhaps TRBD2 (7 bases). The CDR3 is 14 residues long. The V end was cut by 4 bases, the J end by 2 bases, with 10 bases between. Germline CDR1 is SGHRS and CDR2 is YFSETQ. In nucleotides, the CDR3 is TGCGCCAGCAGCCTGGGGGGGCCCTACAATGAGCAGTTCTTC. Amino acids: CASSLGGPYNEQFF.

The CDR3 sequence: CAAGGHPQETQYF. CDR3 nucleotide sequence: TGTGCCGCGGGCGGGCATCCTCAAGAGACCCAGTACTTC. The chain couples TRBV15 to TRBJ2-5, with D possibly being TRBD2 (5 bases). Per the germline V gene, CDR1 is LNHNV and CDR2 is YYDKDF (reference sequence). Trimming took off 11 bases at V and 2 bases at J, with 15 bases between the two ends. The CDR3 length is 13 residues.

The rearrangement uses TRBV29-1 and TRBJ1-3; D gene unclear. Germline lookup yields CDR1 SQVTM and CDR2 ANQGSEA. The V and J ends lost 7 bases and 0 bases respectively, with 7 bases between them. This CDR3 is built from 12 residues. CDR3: CSGKVSGNTIYF. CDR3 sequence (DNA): TGCAGCGGTAAAGTCTCTGGAAACACCATATATTTT. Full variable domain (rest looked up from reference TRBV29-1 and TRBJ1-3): SAVISQKPSRDICQRGTSLTIQCQVDSQVTMMFWYRQQPGQSLTLIATANQGSEATYESGFVIDKFPISRPNLTFSTLTVSNMSPEDSSIYLCSGKVSGNTIYFGEGSWLTVV.

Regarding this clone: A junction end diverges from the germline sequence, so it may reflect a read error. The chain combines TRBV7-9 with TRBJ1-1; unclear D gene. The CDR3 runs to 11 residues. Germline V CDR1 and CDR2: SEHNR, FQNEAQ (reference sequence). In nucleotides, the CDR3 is TGTGCCAGCAGCTTTGGGCGTGAAACTTTCTTT. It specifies CASSFGRETFF.

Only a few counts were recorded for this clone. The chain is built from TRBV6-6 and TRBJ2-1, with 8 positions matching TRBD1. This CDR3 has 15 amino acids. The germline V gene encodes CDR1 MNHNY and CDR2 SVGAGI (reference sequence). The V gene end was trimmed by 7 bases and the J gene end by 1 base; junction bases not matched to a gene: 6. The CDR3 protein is CASIRRTGSYNEQFF. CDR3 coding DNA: TGTGCCAGCATCAGGAGGACAGGGTCCTACAATGAGCAGTTCTTC.

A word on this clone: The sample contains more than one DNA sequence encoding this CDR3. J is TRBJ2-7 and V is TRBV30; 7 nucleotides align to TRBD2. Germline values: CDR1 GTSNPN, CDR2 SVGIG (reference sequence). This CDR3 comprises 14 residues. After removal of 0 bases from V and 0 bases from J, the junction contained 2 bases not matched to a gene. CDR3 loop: CAWSVGGSSYEQYF. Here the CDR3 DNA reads TGTGCCTGGAGTGTGGGCGGGAGCTCCTACGAGCAGTACTTC.

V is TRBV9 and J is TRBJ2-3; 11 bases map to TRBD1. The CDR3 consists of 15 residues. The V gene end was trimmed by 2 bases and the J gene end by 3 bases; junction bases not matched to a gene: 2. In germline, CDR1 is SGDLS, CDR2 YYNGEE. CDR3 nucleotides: TGTGCCAGCAGCGTGGGACAGGGGGAAACAGATACGCAGTATTTT. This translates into CASSVGQGETDTQYF.